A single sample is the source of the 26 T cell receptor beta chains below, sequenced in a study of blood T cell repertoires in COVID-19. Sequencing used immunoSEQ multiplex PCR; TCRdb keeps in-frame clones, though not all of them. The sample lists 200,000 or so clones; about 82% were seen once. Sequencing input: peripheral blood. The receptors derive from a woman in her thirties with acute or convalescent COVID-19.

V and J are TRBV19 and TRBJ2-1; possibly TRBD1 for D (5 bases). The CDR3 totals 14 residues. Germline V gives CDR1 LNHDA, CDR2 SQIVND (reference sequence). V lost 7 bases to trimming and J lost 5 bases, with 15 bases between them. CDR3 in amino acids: CASKVGKGNNEQFF. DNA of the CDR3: TGTGCCAGTAAGGTCGGTAAGGGGAACAATGAGCAGTTCTTC.

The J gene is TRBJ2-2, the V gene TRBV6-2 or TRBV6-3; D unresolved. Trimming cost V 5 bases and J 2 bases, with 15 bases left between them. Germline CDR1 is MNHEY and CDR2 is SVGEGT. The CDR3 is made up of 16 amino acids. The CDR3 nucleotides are TGTGCCAGCAGTCCCGTACCACCTAGTAACACCGGGGAGCTGTTTTTT. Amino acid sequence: CASSPVPPSNTGELFF.

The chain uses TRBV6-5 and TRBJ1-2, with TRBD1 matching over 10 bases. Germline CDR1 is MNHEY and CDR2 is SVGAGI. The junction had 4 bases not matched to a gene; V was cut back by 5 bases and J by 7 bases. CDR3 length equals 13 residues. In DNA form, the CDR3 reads TGTGCCAGCAGTCCGGGACAGGGGTCTGGCTACACCTTC. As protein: CASSPGQGSGYTF.

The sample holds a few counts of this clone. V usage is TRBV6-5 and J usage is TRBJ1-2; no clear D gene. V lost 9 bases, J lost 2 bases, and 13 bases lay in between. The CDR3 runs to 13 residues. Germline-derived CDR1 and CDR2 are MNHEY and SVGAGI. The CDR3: CASTHGVNYGYTF. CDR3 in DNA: TGTGCCAGTACCCACGGGGTCAACTATGGCTACACCTTC.

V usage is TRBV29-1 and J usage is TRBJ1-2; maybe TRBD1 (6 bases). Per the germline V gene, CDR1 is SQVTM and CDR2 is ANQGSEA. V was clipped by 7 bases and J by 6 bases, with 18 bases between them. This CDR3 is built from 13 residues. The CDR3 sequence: CSASEGGVDGYTF. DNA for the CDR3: TGCAGCGCTTCAGAAGGGGGAGTCGATGGCTACACCTTC.

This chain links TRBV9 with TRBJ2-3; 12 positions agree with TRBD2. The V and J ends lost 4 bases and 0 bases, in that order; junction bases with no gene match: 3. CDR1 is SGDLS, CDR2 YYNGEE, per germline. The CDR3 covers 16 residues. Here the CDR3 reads CASSILAGGSTDTQYF. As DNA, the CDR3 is TGTGCCAGCAGCATCCTAGCGGGGGGGAGCACAGATACGCAGTATTTT.

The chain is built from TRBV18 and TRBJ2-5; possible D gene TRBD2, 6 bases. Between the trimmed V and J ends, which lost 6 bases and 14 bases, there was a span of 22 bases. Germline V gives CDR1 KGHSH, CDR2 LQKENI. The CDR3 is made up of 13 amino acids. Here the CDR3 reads CASSSDYSPFTYF. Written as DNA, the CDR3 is TGTGCCAGCTCTTCGGACTATTCCCCCTTTACTTACTTC.

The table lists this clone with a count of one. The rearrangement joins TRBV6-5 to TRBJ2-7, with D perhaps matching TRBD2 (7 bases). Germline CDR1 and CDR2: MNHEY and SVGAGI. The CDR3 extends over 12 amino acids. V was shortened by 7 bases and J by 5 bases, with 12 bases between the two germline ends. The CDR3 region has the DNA TGTGCCAGCATCGGGGGGCGAAACGAGCAGTACTTC. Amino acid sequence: CASIGGRNEQYF.

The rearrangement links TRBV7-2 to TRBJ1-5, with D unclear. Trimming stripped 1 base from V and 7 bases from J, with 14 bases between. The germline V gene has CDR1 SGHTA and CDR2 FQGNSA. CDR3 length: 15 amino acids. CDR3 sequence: CASSLGPPSNQPQHF. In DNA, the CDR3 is TGTGCCAGCAGCTTAGGCCCCCCCAGTAACCAGCCCCAGCATTTT.

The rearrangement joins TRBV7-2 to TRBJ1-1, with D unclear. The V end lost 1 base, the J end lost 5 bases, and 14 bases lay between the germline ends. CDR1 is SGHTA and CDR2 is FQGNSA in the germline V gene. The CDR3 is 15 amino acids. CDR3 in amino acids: CASSLGRGLSTEAFF. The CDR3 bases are TGTGCCAGCAGCTTAGGTCGGGGTCTCTCTACTGAAGCTTTCTTT.

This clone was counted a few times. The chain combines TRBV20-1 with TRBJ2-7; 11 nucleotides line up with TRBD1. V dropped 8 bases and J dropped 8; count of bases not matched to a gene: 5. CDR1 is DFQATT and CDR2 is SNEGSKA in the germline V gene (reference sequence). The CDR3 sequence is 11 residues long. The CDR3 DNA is TGCAGTCCGGGACAGGGGGTCCAGCAGTACTTC. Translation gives CSPGQGVQQYF.

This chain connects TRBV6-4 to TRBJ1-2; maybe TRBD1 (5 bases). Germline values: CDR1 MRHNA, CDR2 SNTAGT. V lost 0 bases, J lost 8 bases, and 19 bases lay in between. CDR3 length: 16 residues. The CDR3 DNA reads TGTGCCAGCAGTGACTCTCGGCAGGGTCCTCCTTGGGGCTACACCTTC. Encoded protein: CASSDSRQGPPWGYTF.

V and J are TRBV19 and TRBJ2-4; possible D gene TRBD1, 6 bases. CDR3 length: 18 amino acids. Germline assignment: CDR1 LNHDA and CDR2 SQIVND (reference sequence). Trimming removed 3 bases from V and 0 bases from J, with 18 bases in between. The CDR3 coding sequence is TGTGCCAGTAGTATTGGGGCAGGGGCCGGAATAGCCAAAAACATTCAGTACTTC. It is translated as CASSIGAGAGIAKNIQYF. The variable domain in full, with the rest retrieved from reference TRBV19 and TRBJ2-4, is DGGITQSPKYLFRKEGQNVTLSCEQNLNHDAMYWYRQDPGQGLRLIYYSQIVNDFQKGDIAEGYSVSREKKESFPLTVTSAQKNPTAFYLCASSIGAGAGIAKNIQYFGAGTRLSVL.

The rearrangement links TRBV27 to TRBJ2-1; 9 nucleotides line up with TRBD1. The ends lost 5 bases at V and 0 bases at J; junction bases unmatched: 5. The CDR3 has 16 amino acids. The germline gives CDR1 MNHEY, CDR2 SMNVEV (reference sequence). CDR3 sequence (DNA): TGTGCCAGCAGTCTCGGACAGGGGAGCTCCTACAATGAGCAGTTCTTC. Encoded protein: CASSLGQGSSYNEQFF.

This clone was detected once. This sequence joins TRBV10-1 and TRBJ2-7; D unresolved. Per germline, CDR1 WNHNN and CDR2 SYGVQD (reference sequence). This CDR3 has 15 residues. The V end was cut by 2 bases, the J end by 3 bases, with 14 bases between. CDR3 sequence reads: CASSEIRPRLYEQYF. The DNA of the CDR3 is TGCGCCAGCAGTGAGATCCGGCCCCGACTCTACGAGCAGTACTTC.

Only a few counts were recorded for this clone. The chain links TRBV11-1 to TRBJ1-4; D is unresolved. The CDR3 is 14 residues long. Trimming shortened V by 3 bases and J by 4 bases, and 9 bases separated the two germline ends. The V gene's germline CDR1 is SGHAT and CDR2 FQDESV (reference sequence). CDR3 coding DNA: TGTGCCAGCAGCTTGTTCGGACTTAATGAAAAACTGTTTTTT. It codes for CASSLFGLNEKLFF.

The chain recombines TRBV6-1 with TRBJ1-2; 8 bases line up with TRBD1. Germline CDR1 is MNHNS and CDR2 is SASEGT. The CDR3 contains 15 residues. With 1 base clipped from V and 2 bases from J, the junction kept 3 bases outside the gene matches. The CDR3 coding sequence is TGTGCCAGCAGTGAAGGGACAGGGCCCAACTATGGCTACACCTTC. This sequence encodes CASSEGTGPNYGYTF.

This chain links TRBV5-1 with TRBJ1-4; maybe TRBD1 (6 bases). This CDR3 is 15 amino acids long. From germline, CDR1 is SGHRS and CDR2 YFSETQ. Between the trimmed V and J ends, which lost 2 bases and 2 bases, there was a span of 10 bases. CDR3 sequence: CASSLVTGTNEKLFF. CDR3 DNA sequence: TGCGCCAGCAGCTTAGTAACAGGGACTAATGAAAAACTGTTTTTT.

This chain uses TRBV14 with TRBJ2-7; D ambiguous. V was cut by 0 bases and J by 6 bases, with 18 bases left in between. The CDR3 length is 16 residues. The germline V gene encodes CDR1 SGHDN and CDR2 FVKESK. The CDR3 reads CASSQDGGISSGEQYF. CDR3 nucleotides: TGTGCCAGCAGCCAAGACGGCGGCATCTCTTCGGGCGAGCAGTACTTC.

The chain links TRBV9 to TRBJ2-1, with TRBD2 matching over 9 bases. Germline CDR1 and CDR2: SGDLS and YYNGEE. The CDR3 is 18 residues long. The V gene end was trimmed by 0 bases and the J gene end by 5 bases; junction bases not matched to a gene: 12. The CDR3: CASSVVAGAMVIHNEQFF. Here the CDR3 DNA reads TGTGCCAGCAGCGTAGTAGCGGGGGCCATGGTGATCCACAATGAGCAGTTCTTC. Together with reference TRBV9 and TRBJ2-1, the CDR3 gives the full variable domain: DSGVTQTPKHLITATGQRVTLRCSPRSGDLSVYWYQQSLDQGLQFLIQYYNGEERAKGNILERFSAQQFPDLHSELNLSSLELGDSALYFCASSVVAGAMVIHNEQFFGPGTRLTVL.

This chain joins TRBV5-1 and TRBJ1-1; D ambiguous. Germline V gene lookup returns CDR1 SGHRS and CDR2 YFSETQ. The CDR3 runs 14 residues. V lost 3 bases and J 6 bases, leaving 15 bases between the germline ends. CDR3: CASSYGTESAEAFF. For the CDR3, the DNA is TGCGCCAGCAGCTACGGCACCGAGAGCGCTGAAGCTTTCTTT.

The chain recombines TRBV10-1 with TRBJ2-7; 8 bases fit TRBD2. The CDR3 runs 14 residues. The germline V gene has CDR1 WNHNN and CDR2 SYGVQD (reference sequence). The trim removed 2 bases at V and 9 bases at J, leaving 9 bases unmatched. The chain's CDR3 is CASSEEGTRIVQYF. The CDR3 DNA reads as TGCGCCAGCAGTGAGGAGGGGACTAGGATCGTGCAGTACTTC.

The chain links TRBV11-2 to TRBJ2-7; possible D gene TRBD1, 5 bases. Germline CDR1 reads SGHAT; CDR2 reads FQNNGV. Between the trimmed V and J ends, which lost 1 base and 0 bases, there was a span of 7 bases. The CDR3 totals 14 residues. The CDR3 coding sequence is TGTGCCAGCAGCTTAGCGCAGGGCTCCTACGAGCAGTACTTC. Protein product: CASSLAQGSYEQYF.

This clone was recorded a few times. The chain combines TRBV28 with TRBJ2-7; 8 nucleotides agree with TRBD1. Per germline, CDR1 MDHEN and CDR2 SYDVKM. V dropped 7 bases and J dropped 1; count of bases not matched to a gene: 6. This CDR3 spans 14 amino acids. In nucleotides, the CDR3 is TGTGCCAGCAAGGAGACAGGGGAATCCTACGAGCAGTACTTC. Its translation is CASKETGESYEQYF.

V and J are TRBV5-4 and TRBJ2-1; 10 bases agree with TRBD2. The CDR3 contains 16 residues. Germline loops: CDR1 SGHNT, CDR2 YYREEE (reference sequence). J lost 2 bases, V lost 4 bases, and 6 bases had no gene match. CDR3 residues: CASSGSGRAPYNEQFF. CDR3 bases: TGTGCCAGCAGCGGAAGCGGGAGGGCGCCCTACAATGAGCAGTTCTTC.

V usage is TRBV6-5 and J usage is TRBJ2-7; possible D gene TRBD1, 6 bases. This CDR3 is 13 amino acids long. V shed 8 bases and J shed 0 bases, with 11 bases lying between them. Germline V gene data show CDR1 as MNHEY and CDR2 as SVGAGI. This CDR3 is CASSRDNSYEQYF. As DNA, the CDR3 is TGTGCCAGCTCGAGGGACAACTCCTACGAGCAGTACTTC.